The 9 T cell receptor beta chains given below trace back to one sample, sequenced in a study of PD-1 blockade in classical Hodgkin lymphoma. TCRdb keeps only in-frame clones here, not all; method: immunoSEQ multiplex PCR. The sample gives some 86,000 clones, about nine tenths of which show up once; about 2.9% is in the top ten. Time point described: cycle 4 day 1 (C4D1), after more than five weeks of nivolumab. Each and every patient relapsed after autologous stem cell transplantation, and patients got differing brentuximab vedotin exposure. The source was peripheral blood mononuclear cells (PBMCs), collected before the fourth cycle of nivolumab. These receptors originate from a human donor with classical Hodgkin lymphoma.

The chain uses TRBV19 and TRBJ2-2, with 7 bases fitting TRBD2. Germline values: CDR1 LNHDA, CDR2 SQIVND (reference sequence). Trimming at V came to 1 base and at J to 2 bases, leaving 4 bases not matched to a gene. The CDR3 contains 16 residues. The CDR3 region is CASSIGRGGNTGELFF. The CDR3 bases are TGTGCCAGTAGTATAGGTCGCGGGGGAAACACCGGGGAGCTGTTTTTT. Combining the CDR3 with reference TRBV19 and TRBJ2-2 gives the whole variable domain DGGITQSPKYLFRKEGQNVTLSCEQNLNHDAMYWYRQDPGQGLRLIYYSQIVNDFQKGDIAEGYSVSREKKESFPLTVTSAQKNPTAFYLCASSIGRGGNTGELFFGEGSRLTVL.

The gene calls are TRBV4-3 and TRBJ2-3, with 8 bases lining up with TRBD2. The CDR3 loop spans 16 amino acids. Germline V gives CDR1 LGHNA, CDR2 YSLEER. With V trimmed by 0 bases and J by 1 base, 3 bases remained unmatched. The CDR3 DNA reads as TGCGCCAGCAGCCAAGATTGGCGGGGGGGCACAGATACGCAGTATTTT. Its protein product is CASSQDWRGGTDTQYF.

This chain connects TRBV9 to TRBJ1-4, with 7 bases aligning to TRBD1. CDR1 is SGDLS, CDR2 YYNGEE, per germline. J lost 6 bases, V lost 5 bases, and 7 bases had no gene match. The length of the CDR3 is 14 residues. The CDR3 reads CASSVGQSDEKLFF. In DNA, the CDR3 is TGTGCCAGCAGTGTGGGACAGAGCGATGAAAAACTGTTTTTT.

V gene TRBV7-2 combines with J gene TRBJ2-3, with 11 bases identical to TRBD2. The CDR3 loop spans 15 amino acids. V shed 7 bases, J shed 8 bases, and the junction held 11 bases outside the gene matches. The V gene's germline CDR1 is SGHTA and CDR2 FQGNSA. The CDR3 region has the DNA TGTGCCAGCAAAGCGCCTAGCGGGGGGACAAGTACGCAGTATTTT. It encodes CASKAPSGGTSTQYF.

The V call is TRBV11-3, the J call TRBJ2-2, with 7 bases lining up with TRBD2. The CDR3 is 16 residues long. Per germline, CDR1 SGHNT and CDR2 YENEEA. Trimming cost V 5 bases and J 5 bases; bases outside gene matches: 11. For the CDR3, the DNA is TGTGCCAGCAGCGAACGCGGGGAGGGAGGTACCGGGGAGCTGTTTTTT. Translating it yields CASSERGEGGTGELFF.

This clone is a singleton in its sample. The chain combines TRBV6-5 with TRBJ2-2, with TRBD1 as a possible D gene (5 bases). This CDR3 is built from 15 residues. Germline CDR1 is MNHEY and CDR2 is SVGAGI. Trimming left V 6 bases short and J 4 bases short, with 15 bases between. The CDR3 DNA follows: TGTGCCAGCAGGGAAAGTTGGGGCATCACCGGGGAGCTGTTTTTT. Its protein is CASRESWGITGELFF.

The gene calls are TRBV12-5 and TRBJ2-3, with 8 bases that match TRBD2. Germline CDR1 and CDR2: LGHNT and FRNRAP. There are 15 residues in the CDR3. Unmatched junction bases numbered 2, after V lost 2 bases and J lost 1 base. The CDR3 bases are TGTGCTAGTGGTTTGCTACTAGCGGGCACAGATACGCAGTATTTT. It yields the protein CASGLLLAGTDTQYF.

The chain couples TRBV6-6 to TRBJ1-1, with 9 bases matching TRBD1. Trimming at V came to 5 bases and at J to 6 bases, leaving 4 bases not matched to a gene. CDR1 is MNHNY and CDR2 is SVGAGI in the germline V gene (reference sequence). This CDR3 has 13 amino acids. In DNA, the CDR3 is TGTGCCAGCAGTACAGGGGGCACGCCTGAAGCTTTCTTT. Translating it yields CASSTGGTPEAFF.

A remark on this clone: Different DNA sequences within this sample yield the same CDR3. This rearrangement joins TRBV5-1 to TRBJ1-1; TRBD1 is a possible D gene (5 bases). The germline V gene has CDR1 SGHRS and CDR2 YFSETQ. The CDR3 totals 14 residues. V shed 6 bases and J shed 1 base, with 13 bases lying between them. The CDR3 DNA follows: TGCGCCAGCATTCAGGGTATTGGGAACACTGAAGCTTTCTTT. The encoded protein is CASIQGIGNTEAFF.